What follows describes a single T cell receptor (beta chain). Its antigen is as yet unknown. V dropped 5 bases and J dropped 5; count of bases not matched to a gene: 6. Germline V gives CDR1 SGHNT, CDR2 YYREEE (reference sequence). The CDR3 contains 13 residues. This sample is drawn from a study of cytomegalovirus exposure and HLA in healthy donors. Regarding the study as a whole: For most TCR beta V segments, an earlier analysis put the productive rate at about 87% or about 30% of the time. For most TCR sequences rarity was the rule, although some public TCRs occurred in many donors.

The PCR employed 60 Vbeta primers together with 13 Jbeta primers. Assay: immunoSEQ multiplex PCR; the TCRdb copy retains only in-frame clones and omits some. This sample has approximately 150,000 clones, with 65% to 85% found just once. The TCR comes from a male donor in good health and CMV-seronegative. This chain joins TRBV5-4 and TRBJ2-7; 8 bases map to TRBD1. The source material was PBMCs. CDR3 coding DNA: TGTGCCAGCAGAAGACCAGGGGGCCACGAGCAGTACTTC. It specifies CASRRPGGHEQYF.